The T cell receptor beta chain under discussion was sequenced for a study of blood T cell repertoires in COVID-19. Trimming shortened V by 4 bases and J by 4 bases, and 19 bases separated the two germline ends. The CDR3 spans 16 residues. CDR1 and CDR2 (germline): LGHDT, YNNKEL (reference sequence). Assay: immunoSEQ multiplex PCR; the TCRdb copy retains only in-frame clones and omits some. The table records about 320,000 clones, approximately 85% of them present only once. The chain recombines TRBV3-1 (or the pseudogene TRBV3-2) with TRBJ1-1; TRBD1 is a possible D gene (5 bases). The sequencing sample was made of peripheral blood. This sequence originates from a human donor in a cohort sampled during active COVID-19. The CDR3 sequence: CASSPLGLRRGTEAFF. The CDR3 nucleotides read TGTGCCAGCAGCCCCCTGGGACTCCGACGTGGCACTGAAGCTTTCTTT.